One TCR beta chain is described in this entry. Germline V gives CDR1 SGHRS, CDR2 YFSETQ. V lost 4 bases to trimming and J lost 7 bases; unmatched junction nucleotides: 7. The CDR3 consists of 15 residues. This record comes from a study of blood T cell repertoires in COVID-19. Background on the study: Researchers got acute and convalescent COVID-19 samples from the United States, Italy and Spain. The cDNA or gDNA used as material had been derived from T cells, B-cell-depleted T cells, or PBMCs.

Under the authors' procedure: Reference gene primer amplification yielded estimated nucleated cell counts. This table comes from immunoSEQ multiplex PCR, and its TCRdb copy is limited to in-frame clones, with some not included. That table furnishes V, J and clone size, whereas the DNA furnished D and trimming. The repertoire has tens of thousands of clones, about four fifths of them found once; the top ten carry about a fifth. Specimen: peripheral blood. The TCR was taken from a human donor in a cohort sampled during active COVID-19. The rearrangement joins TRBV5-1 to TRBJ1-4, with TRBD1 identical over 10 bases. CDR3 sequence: CASSTGTGVGEKLFF. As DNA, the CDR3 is TGCGCCAGCAGCACCGGGACAGGGGTGGGTGAAAAACTGTTTTTT.